This T cell receptor (beta chain) was captured in a study of T cell changes during pregnancy in multiple sclerosis. Generated by immunoSEQ multiplex PCR, the TCRdb table keeps only in-frame clones and is missing some. This sample has about 47,000 clones, with 80% to 95% found just once. The V gene's germline CDR1 is SGHTA and CDR2 FQGNSA. There are 16 residues in the CDR3. Trimming took 3 bases from V and 3 from J; bases not matched to a gene: 4. The input for sequencing was peripheral blood, taken after pregnancy. The genes are TRBV7-2 and TRBJ2-1, with 11 bases that match TRBD2. This TCR came from a female donor with multiple sclerosis, enrolled in a pregnancy study. CDR3 loop: CASSLASGGHYNEQFF. The CDR3 DNA sequence: TGTGCCAGCAGCTTGGCTAGCGGGGGGCACTACAATGAGCAGTTCTTC. Complete variable domain (other parts from reference TRBV7-2 and TRBJ2-1): GAGVSQSPSNKVTEKGKDVELRCDPISGHTALYWYRQSLGQGLEFLIYFQGNSAPDKSGLPSDRFSAERTGGSVSTLTIQRTQQEDSAVYLCASSLASGGHYNEQFFGPGTRLTVL.